This T cell receptor beta chain originates from a study of cytomegalovirus exposure and HLA in healthy donors. As concerns this clone: Its antigen is not identified.

Germline values: CDR1 SNHLY, CDR2 FYNNEI. This CDR3 has 15 residues. V dropped 4 bases and J dropped 2; count of bases not matched to a gene: 3. The PCR contained 60 Vbeta and 13 Jbeta primers. Using immunoSEQ multiplex PCR, the repertoire was profiled, and TCRdb retains in-frame clones only, with some absent. The profile shows about 200,000 clones, approximately 80% of them singletons. Points from the study as a whole: It has been reported that TCR beta sequences accurately predicted the HLA-A and HLA-B alleles of most subjects. Associated with cytomegalovirus, according to the listing, were 150 to 200 TCR beta chains.

This TCR came from a woman in her thirties in good health and CMV-seronegative. The sample comprised PBMCs. The V call is TRBV2, the J call TRBJ2-3; 10 bases are shared with TRBD2. The CDR3 region is CASSALAGDTDTQYF. CDR3 sequence (DNA): TGTGCCAGCAGTGCTCTAGCGGGGGACACAGATACGCAGTATTTT. The variable domain in full, completed from reference TRBV2 and TRBJ2-3, reads EPEVTQTPSHQVTQMGQEVILRCVPISNHLYFYWYRQILGQKVEFLVSFYNNEISEKSEIFDDQFSVERPDGSNFTLKIRSTKLEDSAMYFCASSALAGDTDTQYFGPGTRLTVL.